Sequencing of this T cell receptor (beta chain) was carried out in a study of tumor-infiltrating lymphocytes in primary liver carcinoma. Investigators took RNA and DNA out together from 20-30 mg of unsorted bulk tissue. Patients in the cohort were treatment-naive and living with chronic HBV infection. The authors made TCR beta cDNA from 450 to 600 ng total RNA with a constant-region primer. ARM-PCR, slightly modified, supplied the TCR beta libraries through three nested multiplex PCR rounds. TCRdb recomputed calls from the multiplex PCR reads with MiXCR, one row per CDR3 protein. The sample yields under 200,000 distinct CDR3 sequences, about 85% seen once. Remarks on this clonotype: At one end, the junction sequence differs from germline, possibly due to a read error.

The sequence was collected from a man aged 35-49 years with primary liver carcinoma and hepatitis B virus infection. The specimen sequenced was tumor tissue from primary liver carcinoma.

The CDR3 here is CASSGSWTATSLLHF. The CDR3 bases are TGTGCCAGCAGCGGATCCTGGACAGCTACTTCACTCCTCCACTTT. The V call is TRBV7-8, the J call TRBJ1-6, with a possible D match to TRBD1 (6 bases). The CDR3 runs to 15 residues. Germline V gene data show CDR1 as SGHVS and CDR2 as FQNEAQ.